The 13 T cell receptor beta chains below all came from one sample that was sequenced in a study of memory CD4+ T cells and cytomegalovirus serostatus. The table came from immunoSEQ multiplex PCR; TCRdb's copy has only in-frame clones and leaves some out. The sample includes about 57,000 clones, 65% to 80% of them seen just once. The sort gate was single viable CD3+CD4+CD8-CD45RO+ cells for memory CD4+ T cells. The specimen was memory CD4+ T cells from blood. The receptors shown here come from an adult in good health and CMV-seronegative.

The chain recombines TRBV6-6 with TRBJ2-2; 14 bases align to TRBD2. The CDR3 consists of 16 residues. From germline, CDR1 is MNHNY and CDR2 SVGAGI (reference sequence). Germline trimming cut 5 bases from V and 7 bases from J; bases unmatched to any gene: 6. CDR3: CASSQGLAGAGGELFF. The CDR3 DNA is TGTGCCAGCAGTCAGGGACTAGCGGGGGCGGGCGGGGAGCTGTTTTTT.

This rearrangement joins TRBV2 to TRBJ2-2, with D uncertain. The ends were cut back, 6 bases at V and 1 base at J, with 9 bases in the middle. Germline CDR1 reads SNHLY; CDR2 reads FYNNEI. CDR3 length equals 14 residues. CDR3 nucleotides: TGTGCCAGCAGACCCGACGGGAACACCGGGGAGCTGTTTTTT. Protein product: CASRPDGNTGELFF.

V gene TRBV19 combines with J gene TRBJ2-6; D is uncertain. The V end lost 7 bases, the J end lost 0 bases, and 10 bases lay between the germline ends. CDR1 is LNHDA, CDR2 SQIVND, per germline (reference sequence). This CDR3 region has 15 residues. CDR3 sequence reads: CASTRWDSGANVLTF. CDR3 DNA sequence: TGTGCCAGTACTAGGTGGGACTCTGGGGCCAACGTCCTGACTTTC.

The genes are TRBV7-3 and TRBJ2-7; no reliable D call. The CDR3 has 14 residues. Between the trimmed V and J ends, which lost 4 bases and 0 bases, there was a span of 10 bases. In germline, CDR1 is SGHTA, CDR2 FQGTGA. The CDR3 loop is CASSSDGSSYEQYF. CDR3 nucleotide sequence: TGTGCCAGCAGCTCCGACGGAAGCTCCTACGAGCAGTACTTC.

CDR3 DNA sequence: TGTGCCAGCAGCTCCACGGGGCACCCCCCATACAATGAGCAGTTCTTC. Translated: CASSSTGHPPYNEQFF. The chain joins TRBV7-2 to TRBJ2-1, with D perhaps TRBD1 or TRBD2 (5 bases each). The CDR3 sequence is 16 residues long. V was cut by 4 bases and J by 4 bases, with 17 bases left in between. Germline loops: CDR1 SGHTA, CDR2 FQGNSA.

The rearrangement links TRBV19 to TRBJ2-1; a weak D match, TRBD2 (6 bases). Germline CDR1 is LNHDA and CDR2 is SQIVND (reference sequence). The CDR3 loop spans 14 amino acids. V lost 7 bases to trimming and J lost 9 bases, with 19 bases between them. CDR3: CASNRGEGLGEQFF. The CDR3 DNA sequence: TGTGCCAGTAACCGCGGGGAAGGGTTGGGTGAGCAGTTCTTC. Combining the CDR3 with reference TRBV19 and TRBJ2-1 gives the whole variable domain DGGITQSPKYLFRKEGQNVTLSCEQNLNHDAMYWYRQDPGQGLRLIYYSQIVNDFQKGDIAEGYSVSREKKESFPLTVTSAQKNPTAFYLCASNRGEGLGEQFFGPGTRLTVL.

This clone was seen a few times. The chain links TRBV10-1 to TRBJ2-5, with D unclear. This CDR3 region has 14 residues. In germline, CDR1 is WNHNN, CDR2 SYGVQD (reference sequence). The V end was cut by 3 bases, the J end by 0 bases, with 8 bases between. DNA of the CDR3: TGCGCCAGCAGTGATTCACGTAACCAAGAGACCCAGTACTTC. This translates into CASSDSRNQETQYF.

The CDR3, as DNA: TGTGCCAGTCAAGCCAGGGATACGCAGTATTTT. It encodes CASQARDTQYF. The chain links TRBV18 to TRBJ2-3, with D unresolved. Trimming removed 9 bases from V and 6 bases from J, with 10 bases in between. Per germline, CDR1 KGHSH and CDR2 LQKENI. The CDR3 has 11 residues.

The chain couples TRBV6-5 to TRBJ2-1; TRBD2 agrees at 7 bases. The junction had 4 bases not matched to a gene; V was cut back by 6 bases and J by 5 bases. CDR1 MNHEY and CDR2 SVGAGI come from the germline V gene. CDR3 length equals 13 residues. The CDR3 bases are TGTGCCAGCAGAGGGGCGGGGGACAATGAGCAGTTCTTC. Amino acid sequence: CASRGAGDNEQFF.

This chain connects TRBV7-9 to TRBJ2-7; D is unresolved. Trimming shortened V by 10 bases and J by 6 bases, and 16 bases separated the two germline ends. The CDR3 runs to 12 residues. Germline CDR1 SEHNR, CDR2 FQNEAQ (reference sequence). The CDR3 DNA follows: TGTGCCACCTCCTCCGCCGTTGGCGAGCAGTACTTC. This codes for CATSSAVGEQYF.

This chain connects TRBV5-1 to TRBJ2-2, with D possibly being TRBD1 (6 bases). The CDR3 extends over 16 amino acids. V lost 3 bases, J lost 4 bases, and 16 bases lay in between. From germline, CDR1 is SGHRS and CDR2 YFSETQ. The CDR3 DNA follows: TGCGCCAGCAGCTCCGCCCAGGGGCAGGTCACCGGGGAGCTGTTTTTT. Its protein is CASSSAQGQVTGELFF.

The CDR3 spells CASTPSEVIGYTF. CDR3 in DNA: TGTGCCAGCACCCCTTCGGAAGTAATCGGCTACACCTTC. The chain combines TRBV6-5 with TRBJ1-2; D remains ambiguous. Germline V gene sequence: CDR1 MNHEY, CDR2 SVGAGI. There are 13 residues in the CDR3. Trimming took off 7 bases at V and 8 bases at J, with 17 bases between the two ends.

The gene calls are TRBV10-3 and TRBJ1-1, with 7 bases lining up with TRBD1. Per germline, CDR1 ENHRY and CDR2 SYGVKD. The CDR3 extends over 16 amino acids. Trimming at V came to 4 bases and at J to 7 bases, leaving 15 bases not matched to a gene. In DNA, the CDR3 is TGTGCCATCAGTGCTCTAGGGGCCAGGGGGAGGATTGAAGCTTTCTTT. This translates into CAISALGARGRIEAFF.